This T cell receptor (beta chain) was captured in a study of CD8+CD57+ T cells in acquired aplastic anemia. Trimming shortened V by 1 base and J by 9 bases, and 9 bases separated the two germline ends. The CDR3 consists of 11 residues. Looked up from germline, CDR1 is SQVTM and CDR2 is ANQGSEA. CDR3 and TCR beta VDJ profiling relied on a genomic DNA template. Via MiXCR, TCRdb re-called the reads, giving one row per CDR3 protein. The data contain approximately 200,000 distinct CDR3 sequences, about 59% of them singletons. Sample: sorted CD4+, CD8+, or CD8+CD57+ T cells (not recorded which) from PBMCs. This chain uses TRBV29-1 with TRBJ2-5; D gene unclear. The receptor comes from a human donor in good health. CDR3 region: CSVEAGRPQYF. CDR3 sequence (DNA): TGCAGCGTTGAAGCGGGTCGTCCCCAGTACTTC.